This T cell receptor beta chain emerged from a study of control samples from healthy donors and cancer patients. Profiled with immunoSEQ multiplex PCR; TCRdb holds only in-frame clones, not every one. The table includes 160,000 or so clones, 80% to 95% detected once. V lost 5 bases to trimming and J lost 1 base, with 13 bases between them. CDR1 is SEHNR and CDR2 is FQNEAQ in the germline V gene (reference sequence). The CDR3 spans 15 residues. The clonotype comes from a woman in her twenties or thirties in good health. Input material: blood. This chain joins TRBV7-9 and TRBJ2-3, with unresolved D. CDR3 DNA sequence: TGTGCCAGCAGCCCGGGTAAACCCCGCACAGATACGCAGTATTTT. Translated, it gives CASSPGKPRTDTQYF.